These T cell receptor beta chains were read from a single sample in a study of OX40 agonist ivuxolimab in advanced cancers. Profiling relied on immunoSEQ multiplex PCR, and the TCRdb table lists in-frame clones only, not all of them. The table records about 35,000 clones, about four fifths of them present only once. The sample in question was CD4+ or CD8+ T cells sorted from blood, obtained in a trial of the OX40 agonist ivuxolimab. These receptors were taken from an adult with an advanced solid tumor such as melanoma, head and neck, liver or kidney cancer. Each CDR3 is given with its conserved first and last residue. D genes are given only for firm matches. Rows give clone size only sometimes, using once, few, many, or a class for an expanded clone.

d_call,v_call,j_call,clone_size,cdr3_nt,cdr3_aa
.,TRBV11-3,TRBJ2-2,.,TGTGCCAGCACCAAGGGGTTAGGGGCGAACACCGGGGAGCTGTTTTTT,CASTKGLGANTGELFF
.,TRBV15,TRBJ1-5,.,TGTGCCACCAGCAGAGTACAGGGTTCCTACAATCAGCCCCAGCATTTT,CATSRVQGSYNQPQHF
.,TRBV6-5,TRBJ2-6,once,TGTGCCAGCTGCTCCTCTGGGGCCAACGTCCTGACTTTC,CASCSSGANVLTF
.,TRBV7-8,TRBJ2-3,.,TGTGCCAGCACCCGAGGGGCGCGCACAGATACGCAGTATTTT,CASTRGARTDTQYF
.,TRBV6-5,TRBJ1-1,.,TGTGCCAGTTCCGGTGGGCAGGGGAGGGAAGCTTTCTTT,CASSGGQGREAFF
.,TRBV6-5,TRBJ2-7,.,TGTGCCAGCAGTGGGACACTAGCAGTCGAGCAGTACTTC,CASSGTLAVEQYF
TRBD1,TRBV29-1,TRBJ2-5,once,TGCAGCGCCTCCGGGACAGGGGTTCAAGAGACCCAGTACTTC,CSASGTGVQETQYF
.,TRBV2,TRBJ2-5,.,TGTGCCACTTCCTCGGAGACCCAGTACTTC,CATSSETQYF
.,TRBV6-1,TRBJ1-1,.,TGTGCCAGCAGTGCTGGATACATGAACACTGAAGCTTTCTTT,CASSAGYMNTEAFF
TRBD1,TRBV28,TRBJ1-2,.,TGTGCCAGCAGTCCCGGGACAGAATATGGCTACACCTTC,CASSPGTEYGYTF
TRBD2,TRBV10-3,TRBJ2-5,.,TGTGCCACCGCTAGCGGGGCAGAGACCCAGTACTTC,CATASGAETQYF
.,TRBV7-9,TRBJ1-4,.,TGTGCCAGCAGCTTAGGGTCCAGGGCCGGTGAAAAACTGTTTTTT,CASSLGSRAGEKLFF
.,TRBV6-1,TRBJ1-5,.,TGTGCCAGCAGCCGACAGTCTGATCAGCCCCAGCATTTT,CASSRQSDQPQHF
.,TRBV6-4,TRBJ2-1,.,TGTGCCAAAGGGACGGCCCGGAATGAGCAGTTCTTC,CAKGTARNEQFF
TRBD2,TRBV19,TRBJ2-1,once,TGTGCCAGTAGTCGGACTAGCGGGAGTTATTCCTACAATGAGCAGTTCTTC,CASSRTSGSYSYNEQFF
TRBD1,TRBV4-2,TRBJ1-4,once,TGTGCCAGCAGCCAAAGGGGGCGTCCGGATGAAAAACTGTTTTTT,CASSQRGRPDEKLFF
.,TRBV9,TRBJ1-1,.,TGTGCCAGCAGCGTAGGGGGGCAAGAGACTGAAGCTTTCTTT,CASSVGGQETEAFF
TRBD1,TRBV11-2,TRBJ1-3,.,TGTGCCAGCAGCCTTTACAGGGGAGTCCACTCTGGAAACACCATATATTTT,CASSLYRGVHSGNTIYF
.,TRBV5-3,TRBJ2-7,.,TGTGCCAGAAGCCGTTTAAGAGCTTACGAGCAGTACTTC,CARSRLRAYEQYF
.,TRBV5-4,TRBJ2-2,.,TGTGCCAGCAGCCCCCGCAGGTACACCGGGGAGCTGTTTTTT,CASSPRRYTGELFF
.,TRBV5-1,TRBJ2-6,.,TGCGCCAGCAGCTTGTGGGACGCCAGCTCTGGGGCCAACGTCCTGACTTTC,CASSLWDASSGANVLTF
.,TRBV6-6,TRBJ1-5,.,TGTGCCAGCAGTTATGAGGGGAGGAGCAATCAGCCCCAGCATTTT,CASSYEGRSNQPQHF
.,TRBV7-3,TRBJ1-1,.,TGTGCCAGCAGCTTCCTCGGGGACACTGAAGCTTTCTTT,CASSFLGDTEAFF
.,TRBV6-5,TRBJ1-1,.,TGTGCCAGCAGTTACCAGGCCGGGTTGAACACTGAAGCTTTCTTT,CASSYQAGLNTEAFF